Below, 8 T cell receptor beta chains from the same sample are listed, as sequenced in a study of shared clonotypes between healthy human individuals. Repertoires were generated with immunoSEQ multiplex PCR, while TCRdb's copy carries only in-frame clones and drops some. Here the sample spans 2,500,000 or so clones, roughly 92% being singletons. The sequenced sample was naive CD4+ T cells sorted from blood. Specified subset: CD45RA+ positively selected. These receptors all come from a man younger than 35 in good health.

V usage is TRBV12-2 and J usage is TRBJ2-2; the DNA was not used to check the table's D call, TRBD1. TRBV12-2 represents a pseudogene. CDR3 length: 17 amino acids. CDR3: CASRLGTALRLAGELFF. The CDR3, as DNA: TGTGCAAGTCGCTTAGGGACAGCTCTTCGTTTGGCCGGGGAGCTGTTTTTT.

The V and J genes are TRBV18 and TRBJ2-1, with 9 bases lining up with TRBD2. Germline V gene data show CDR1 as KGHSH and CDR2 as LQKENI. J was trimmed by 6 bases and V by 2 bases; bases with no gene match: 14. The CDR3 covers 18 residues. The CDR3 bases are TGTGCCAGCTCACCAACGCTGATACCGGGACTAGCCATCAATGAGCAGTTCTTC. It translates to CASSPTLIPGLAINEQFF.

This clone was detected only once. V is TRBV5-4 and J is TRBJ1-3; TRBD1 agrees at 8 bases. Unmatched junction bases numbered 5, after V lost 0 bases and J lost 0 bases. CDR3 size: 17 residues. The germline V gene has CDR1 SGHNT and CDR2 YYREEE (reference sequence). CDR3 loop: CASSLGTGLSSGNTIYF. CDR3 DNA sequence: TGTGCCAGCAGCTTGGGGACAGGGCTCAGCTCTGGAAACACCATATATTTT.

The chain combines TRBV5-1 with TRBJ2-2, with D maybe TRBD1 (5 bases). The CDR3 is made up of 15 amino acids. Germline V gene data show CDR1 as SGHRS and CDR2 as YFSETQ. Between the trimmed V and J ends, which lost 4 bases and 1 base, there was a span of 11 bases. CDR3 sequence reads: CASSAGWGNTGELFF. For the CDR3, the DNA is TGCGCCAGCAGCGCAGGGTGGGGGAACACCGGGGAGCTGTTTTTT.

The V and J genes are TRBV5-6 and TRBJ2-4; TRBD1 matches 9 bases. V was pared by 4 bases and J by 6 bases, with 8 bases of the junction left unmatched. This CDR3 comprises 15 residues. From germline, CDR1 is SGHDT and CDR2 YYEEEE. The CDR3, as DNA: TGTGCCAGCAGCACCGATACGGGACAGGGAAACATTCAGTACTTC. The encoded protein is CASSTDTGQGNIQYF.

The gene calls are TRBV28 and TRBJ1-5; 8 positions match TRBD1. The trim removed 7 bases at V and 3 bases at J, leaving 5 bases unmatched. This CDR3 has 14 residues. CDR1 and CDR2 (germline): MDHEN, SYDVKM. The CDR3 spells CASIQGANNQPQHF. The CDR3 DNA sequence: TGTGCCAGCATTCAGGGGGCAAACAATCAGCCCCAGCATTTT.

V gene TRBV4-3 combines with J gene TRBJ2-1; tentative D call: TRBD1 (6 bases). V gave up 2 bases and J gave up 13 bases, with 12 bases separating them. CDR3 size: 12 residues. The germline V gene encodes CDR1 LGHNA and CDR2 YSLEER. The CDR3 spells CASSQQGPYQFF. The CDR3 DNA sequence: TGCGCCAGCAGCCAACAGGGGCCCTACCAGTTCTTC.

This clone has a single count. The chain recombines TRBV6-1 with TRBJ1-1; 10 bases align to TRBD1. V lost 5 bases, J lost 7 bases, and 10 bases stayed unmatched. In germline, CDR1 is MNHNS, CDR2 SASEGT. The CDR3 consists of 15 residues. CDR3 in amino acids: CASSPGTGARVEAFF. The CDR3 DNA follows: TGTGCCAGCAGTCCCGGGACAGGGGCGCGAGTTGAAGCTTTCTTT.